The present TCR beta chain was sequenced within a study of shared clonotypes between healthy human individuals. Whole-study findings and limits: The study sampled only blood, and tissue repertoires likely differ.

The CDR3 has 15 amino acids. Losses at the gene ends were 3 bases for V and 4 bases for J; bases not matched to a gene: 8. Germline V gives CDR1 SQVTM, CDR2 ANQGSEA. Points on this clone: Its antigen is not known.

Genomic DNA (from each subset) was split evenly across several immunoSEQ plates. Authors' analysis steps: Filtering of immunoSEQ junctional sequences could not match full-length read filtering. Some clones are missing from TCRdb's copy, which holds only in-frame ones; the method was immunoSEQ multiplex PCR. The D gene and trimming were derived from the DNA, and the V and J assignments and clone size from that table. This table has more than 2 million clones, about 95% appearing once. CD8 cells regarded as naive lacked CD45RO, were positively chosen for CCR7, and omitted terminally differentiated effector memory CD45RA+ cells.

Sequencing was done on a sample of naive CD8+ T cells sorted from blood. The chain employs TRBV29-1 and TRBJ2-3, with 9 bases matching TRBD1. This TCR was sampled from a man younger than 30 in good health. The CDR3 DNA reads TGCAGCGTTGACGCCGGGACAGGGTGGGCAGATACGCAGTATTTT. As protein: CSVDAGTGWADTQYF.